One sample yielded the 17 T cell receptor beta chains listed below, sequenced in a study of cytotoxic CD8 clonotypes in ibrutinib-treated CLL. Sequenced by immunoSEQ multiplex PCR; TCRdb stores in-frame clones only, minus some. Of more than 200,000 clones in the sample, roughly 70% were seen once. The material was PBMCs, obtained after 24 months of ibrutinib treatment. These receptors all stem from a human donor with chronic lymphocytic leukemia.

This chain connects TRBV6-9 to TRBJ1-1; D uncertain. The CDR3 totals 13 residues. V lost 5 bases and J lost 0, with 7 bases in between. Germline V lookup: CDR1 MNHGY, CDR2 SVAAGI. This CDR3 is CASSRGMNTEAFF. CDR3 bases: TGTGCCAGCAGTCGAGGCATGAACACTGAAGCTTTCTTT.

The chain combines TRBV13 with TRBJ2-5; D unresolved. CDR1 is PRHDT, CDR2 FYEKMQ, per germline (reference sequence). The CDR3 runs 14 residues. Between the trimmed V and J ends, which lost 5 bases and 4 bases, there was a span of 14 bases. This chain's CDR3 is CASSLGRALETQYF. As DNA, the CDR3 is TGTGCCAGCAGCCTGGGCCGGGCGCTAGAGACCCAGTACTTC.

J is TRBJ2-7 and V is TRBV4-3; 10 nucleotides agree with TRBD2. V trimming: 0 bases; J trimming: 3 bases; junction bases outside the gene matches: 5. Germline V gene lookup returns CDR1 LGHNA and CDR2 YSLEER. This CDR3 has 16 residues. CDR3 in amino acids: CASSQDETSGNYEQYF. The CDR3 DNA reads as TGCGCCAGCAGCCAAGATGAAACTAGCGGGAACTACGAGCAGTACTTC.

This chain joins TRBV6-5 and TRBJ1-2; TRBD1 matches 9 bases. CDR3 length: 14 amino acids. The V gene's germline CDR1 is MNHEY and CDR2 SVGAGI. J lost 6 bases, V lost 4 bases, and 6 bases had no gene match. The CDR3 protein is CASSWDRDSDGYTF. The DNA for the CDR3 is TGTGCCAGCAGTTGGGACAGGGATTCCGATGGCTACACCTTC.

CDR3 sequence (DNA): TGTGCCAGCAATCGTTCTTATGGCTACACCTTC. This codes for CASNRSYGYTF. The chain employs TRBV6-1 and TRBJ1-2; D gene unclear. Between the trimmed V and J ends, which lost 7 bases and 5 bases, there was a span of 8 bases. The CDR3 runs to 11 residues. Per the germline V gene, CDR1 is MNHNS and CDR2 is SASEGT.

In DNA form, the CDR3 reads TGTGCCAGCAGTTACTCTAATCCGGGGCCCTACGAGCAGTACTTC. This gives the protein CASSYSNPGPYEQYF. The rearrangement joins TRBV6-5 to TRBJ2-7; D is perhaps TRBD1 or TRBD2 (5 bases each). Germline V lookup: CDR1 MNHEY, CDR2 SVGAGI. The CDR3 has 15 residues. The V end was cut by 0 bases, the J end by 2 bases, with 11 bases between.

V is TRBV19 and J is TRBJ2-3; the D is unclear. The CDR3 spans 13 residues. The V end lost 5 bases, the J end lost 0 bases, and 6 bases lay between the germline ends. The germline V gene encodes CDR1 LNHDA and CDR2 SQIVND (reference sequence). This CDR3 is CASSLPSTDTQYF. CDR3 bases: TGTGCCAGTAGTCTCCCTAGCACAGATACGCAGTATTTT.

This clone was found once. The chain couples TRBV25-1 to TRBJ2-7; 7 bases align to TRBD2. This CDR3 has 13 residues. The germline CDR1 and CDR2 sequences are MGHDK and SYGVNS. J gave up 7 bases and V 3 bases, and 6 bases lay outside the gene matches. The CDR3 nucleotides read TGTGCCAGCAGTGACGACCGGGGGGTGGAGCAGTACTTC. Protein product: CASSDDRGVEQYF.

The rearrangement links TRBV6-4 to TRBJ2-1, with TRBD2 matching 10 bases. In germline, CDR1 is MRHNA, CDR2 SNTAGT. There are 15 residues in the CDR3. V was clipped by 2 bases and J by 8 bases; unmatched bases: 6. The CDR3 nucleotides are TGTGCCAGCAGTGACGGTTTGACTAGCGGGCATGAGCAGTTCTTC. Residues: CASSDGLTSGHEQFF.

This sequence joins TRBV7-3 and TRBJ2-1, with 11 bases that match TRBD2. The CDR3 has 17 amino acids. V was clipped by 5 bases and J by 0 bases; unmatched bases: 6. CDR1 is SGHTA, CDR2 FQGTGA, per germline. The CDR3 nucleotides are TGTGCCAGCAGCACCTCCGGGACTAGCGGCTCCTACAATGAGCAGTTCTTC. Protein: CASSTSGTSGSYNEQFF.

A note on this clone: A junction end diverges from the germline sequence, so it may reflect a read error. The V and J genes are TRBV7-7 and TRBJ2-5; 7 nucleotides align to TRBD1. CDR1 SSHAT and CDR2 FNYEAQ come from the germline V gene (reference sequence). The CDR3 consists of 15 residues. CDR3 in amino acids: CASSLGGTEQETQYF. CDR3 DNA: TGTGCTAGCAGCTTAGGTGGGACAGAGCAAGAGACCCAGTACTTC.

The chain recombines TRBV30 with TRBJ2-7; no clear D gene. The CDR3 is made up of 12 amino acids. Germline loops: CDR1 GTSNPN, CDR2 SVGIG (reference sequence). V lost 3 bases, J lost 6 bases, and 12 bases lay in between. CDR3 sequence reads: CAWSPRSGEQYF. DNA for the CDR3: TGTGCCTGGAGCCCTAGATCGGGCGAGCAGTACTTC.

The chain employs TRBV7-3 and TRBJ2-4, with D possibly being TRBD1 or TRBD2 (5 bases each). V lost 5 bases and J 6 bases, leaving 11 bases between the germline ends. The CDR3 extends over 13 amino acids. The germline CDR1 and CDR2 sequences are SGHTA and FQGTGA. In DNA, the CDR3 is TGTGCCAGCAGCCCGACCGGGGCAAACATTCAGTACTTC. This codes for CASSPTGANIQYF.

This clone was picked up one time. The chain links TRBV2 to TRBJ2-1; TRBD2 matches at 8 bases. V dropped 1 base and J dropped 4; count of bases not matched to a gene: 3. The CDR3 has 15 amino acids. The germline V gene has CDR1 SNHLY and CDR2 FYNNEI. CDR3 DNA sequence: TGTGCCAGCAGTGAAGGACTAGCGAGTTACAATGAGCAGTTCTTC. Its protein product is CASSEGLASYNEQFF.

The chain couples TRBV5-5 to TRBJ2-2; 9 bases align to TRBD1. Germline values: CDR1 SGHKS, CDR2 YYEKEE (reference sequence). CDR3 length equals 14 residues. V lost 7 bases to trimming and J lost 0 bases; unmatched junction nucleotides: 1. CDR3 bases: TGTGCCAGCCGACAGGGGGCGAACACCGGGGAGCTGTTTTTT. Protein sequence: CASRQGANTGELFF.

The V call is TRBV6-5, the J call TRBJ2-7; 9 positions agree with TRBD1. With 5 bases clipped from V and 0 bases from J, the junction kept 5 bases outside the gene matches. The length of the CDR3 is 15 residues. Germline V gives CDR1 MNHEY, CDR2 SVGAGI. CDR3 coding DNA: TGTGCCAGCAGTAGACCGGGACAGGGCTCCTACGAGCAGTACTTC. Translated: CASSRPGQGSYEQYF.

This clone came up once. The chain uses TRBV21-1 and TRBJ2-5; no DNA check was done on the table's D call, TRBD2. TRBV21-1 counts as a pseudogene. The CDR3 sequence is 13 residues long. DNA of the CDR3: TGTGCCAGCAGCAAACTGCGGGAAGAGACCCAGTACTTC. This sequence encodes CASSKLREETQYF.